This T cell receptor (beta chain) was obtained from a study of CD8+CD57+ T cells in acquired aplastic anemia. Findings and caveats of the study: Common to patients and controls were roughly 30 CD8+ CDR3 sequences.

The CDR3 totals 18 residues. Germline values: CDR1 SGHRS, CDR2 YFSETQ. The germline V and J ends were trimmed by 0 bases and 6 bases, with 22 bases remaining between them. Genomic DNA, the template, was used for profiling of the TCR beta VDJ and CDR3. TCRdb reprocessed the reads via MiXCR and lists one record per CDR3 protein. The profile covers around 170,000 distinct CDR3 sequences, with around 45% appearing a single time and about 2.9% taken by the ten largest. As concerns this clonotype: Its target is not known.

The clonotype originates from a human donor in good health. This chain connects TRBV5-1 to TRBJ2-1; a possible D gene is TRBD1 (7 bases). Sequences were obtained from sorted CD4+, CD8+, or CD8+CD57+ T cells (not recorded which) from PBMCs. CDR3 residues: CASSLVGTRGRGRNEQFF. In DNA, the CDR3 is TGCGCCAGCAGCTTGGTGGGGACGAGGGGGCGGGGACGCAATGAGCAGTTCTTC.